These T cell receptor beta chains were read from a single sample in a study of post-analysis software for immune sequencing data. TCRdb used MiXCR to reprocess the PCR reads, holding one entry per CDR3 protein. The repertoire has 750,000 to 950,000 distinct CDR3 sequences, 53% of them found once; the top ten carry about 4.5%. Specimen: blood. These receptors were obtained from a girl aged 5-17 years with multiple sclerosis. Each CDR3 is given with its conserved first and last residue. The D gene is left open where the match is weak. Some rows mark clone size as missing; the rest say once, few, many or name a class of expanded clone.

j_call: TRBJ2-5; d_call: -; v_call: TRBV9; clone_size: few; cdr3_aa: CASSVGGRIQETQYF; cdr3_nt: TGTGCCAGCAGCGTAGGGGGGCGTATCCAAGAGACCCAGTACTTC
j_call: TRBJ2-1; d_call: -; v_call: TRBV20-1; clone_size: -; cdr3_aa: CSAMGHLGYNEQFF; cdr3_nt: TGCAGTGCTATGGGACATCTCGGCTACAATGAGCAGTTCTTC
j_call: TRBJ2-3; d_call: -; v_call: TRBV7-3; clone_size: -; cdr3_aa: CASSEYSVRTDTQYF; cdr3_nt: TGTGCCAGCAGCGAATACAGCGTTCGTACAGATACGCAGTATTTT
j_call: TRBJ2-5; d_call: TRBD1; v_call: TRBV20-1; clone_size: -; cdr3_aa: CSATIQGAETQYF; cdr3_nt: TGCAGTGCAACCATACAGGGGGCAGAGACCCAGTACTTC
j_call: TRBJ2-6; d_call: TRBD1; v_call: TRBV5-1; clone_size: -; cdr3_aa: CASSLEGTGAFGANVLTF; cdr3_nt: TGCGCCAGCAGCTTGGAGGGGACAGGGGCGTTTGGGGCCAACGTCCTGACTTTC
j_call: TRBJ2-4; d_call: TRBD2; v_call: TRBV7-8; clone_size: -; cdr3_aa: CASSLTSGGGVQYF; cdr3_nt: TGTGCCAGCAGCTTGACTAGCGGGGGGGGCGTGCAGTACTTC
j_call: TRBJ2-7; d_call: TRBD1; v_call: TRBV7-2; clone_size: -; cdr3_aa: CASSRDRGLEQYF; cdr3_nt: TGTGCCAGCAGCCGGGACAGGGGGCTCGAGCAGTACTTC
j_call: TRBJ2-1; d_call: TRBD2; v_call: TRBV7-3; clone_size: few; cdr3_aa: CASSFSGSHNEQFF; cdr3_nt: TGTGCCAGCAGCTTTAGCGGGAGCCACAATGAGCAGTTCTTC
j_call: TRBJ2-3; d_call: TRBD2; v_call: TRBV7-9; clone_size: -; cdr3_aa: CASSQGTSGNNPQYF; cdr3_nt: TGTGCCAGCAGCCAAGGGACTAGCGGGAATAATCCGCAGTATTTT
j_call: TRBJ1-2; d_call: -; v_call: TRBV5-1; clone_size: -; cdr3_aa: CASSSVRGTGYTF; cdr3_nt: TGCGCCAGCAGCTCGGTGAGGGGCACCGGCTACACCTTC
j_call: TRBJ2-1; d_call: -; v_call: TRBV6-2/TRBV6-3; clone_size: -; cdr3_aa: CASSSNPSAYNEQFF; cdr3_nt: TGTGCCAGCAGTTCTAATCCTAGCGCCTACAATGAGCAGTTCTTC
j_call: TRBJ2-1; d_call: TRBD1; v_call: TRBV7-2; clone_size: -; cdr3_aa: CASSPQGAGNEQFF; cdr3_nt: TGTGCCAGCAGCCCACAGGGGGCGGGCAATGAGCAGTTCTTC
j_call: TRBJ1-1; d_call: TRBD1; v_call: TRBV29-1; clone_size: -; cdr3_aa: CSVNGGGQEPNTEAFF; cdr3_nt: TGCAGCGTCAATGGAGGCGGACAGGAGCCGAACACTGAAGCTTTCTTT
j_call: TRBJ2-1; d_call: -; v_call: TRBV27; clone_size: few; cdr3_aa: CASHGLNEQFF; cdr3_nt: TGTGCCAGCCATGGGTTGAATGAGCAGTTCTTC
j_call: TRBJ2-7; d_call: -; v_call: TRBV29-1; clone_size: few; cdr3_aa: CSVPGAYEQYF; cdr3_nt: TGCAGCGTTCCTGGGGCCTACGAGCAGTACTTC
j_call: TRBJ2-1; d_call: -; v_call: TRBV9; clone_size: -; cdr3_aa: CASSTSGGGSEQFF; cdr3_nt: TGTGCCAGCAGCACCTCAGGGGGGGGTAGTGAGCAGTTCTTC
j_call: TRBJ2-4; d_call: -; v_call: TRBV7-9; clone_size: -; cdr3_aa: CASSFGPGVKNIQYF; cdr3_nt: TGTGCCAGCAGCTTTGGTCCGGGGGTCAAAAACATTCAGTACTTC
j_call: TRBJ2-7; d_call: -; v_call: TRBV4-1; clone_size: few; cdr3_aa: CASSQRLVSSRYEQYF; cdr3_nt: TGCGCCAGCAGCCAAAGGTTGGTTAGTTCGCGCTACGAGCAGTACTTC
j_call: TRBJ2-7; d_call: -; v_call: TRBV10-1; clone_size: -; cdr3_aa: CASSESGGFEQYF; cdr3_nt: TGCGCCAGCAGTGAGTCGGGCGGGTTCGAGCAGTACTTC
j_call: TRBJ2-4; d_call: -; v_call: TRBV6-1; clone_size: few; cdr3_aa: CASSDPLLAPKNIQYF; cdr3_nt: TGTGCCAGCAGTGATCCCCTCTTAGCGCCCAAAAACATTCAGTACTTC
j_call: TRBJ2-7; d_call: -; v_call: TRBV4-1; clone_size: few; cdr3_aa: CASSQARQVRGYEQYF; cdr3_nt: TGCGCCAGCAGCCAAGCTAGACAGGTTAGAGGCTACGAGCAGTACTTC
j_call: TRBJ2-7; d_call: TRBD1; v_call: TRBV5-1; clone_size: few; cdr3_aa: CASSFNPGQGAGEQYF; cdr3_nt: TGCGCCAGCAGCTTCAACCCGGGACAGGGGGCTGGAGAGCAGTACTTC
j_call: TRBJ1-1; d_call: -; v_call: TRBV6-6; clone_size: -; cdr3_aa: CASSSLVGGMNTEAFF; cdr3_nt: TGTGCCAGCAGTTCCCTGGTGGGGGGTATGAACACTGAAGCTTTCTTT
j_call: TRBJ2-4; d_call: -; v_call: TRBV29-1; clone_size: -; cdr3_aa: CSVMSRAKNIQYF; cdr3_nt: TGCAGCGTCATGAGCCGGGCCAAAAACATTCAGTACTTC
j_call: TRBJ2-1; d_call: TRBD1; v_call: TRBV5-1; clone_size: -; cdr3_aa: CASSLGNRGWSYNEQFF; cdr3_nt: TGCGCCAGCAGCTTGGGGAACAGGGGGTGGTCTTACAATGAGCAGTTCTTC
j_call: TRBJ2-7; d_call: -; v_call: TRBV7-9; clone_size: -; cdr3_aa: CASSEPRGWYEQYF; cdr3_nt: TGTGCCAGCAGCGAACCCCGGGGGTGGTACGAGCAGTACTTC
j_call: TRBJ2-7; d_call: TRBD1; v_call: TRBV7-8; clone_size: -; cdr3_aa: CASSLVSLTGSPSYEQYF; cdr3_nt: TGTGCCAGCAGCTTAGTCTCCTTGACAGGGTCACCTTCCTACGAGCAGTACTTC
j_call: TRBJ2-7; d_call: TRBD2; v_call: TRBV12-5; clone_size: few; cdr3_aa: CASGLLTSVHSYEQYF; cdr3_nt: TGTGCTAGTGGTTTGCTGACTAGCGTCCACTCCTACGAGCAGTACTTC